A single sample gave rise to the 10 T cell receptor beta chains below, sequenced in a study of T cell responses to AZD1222 COVID-19 vaccine (dated by TCRdb to the early 2020s). Library generation was performed with the immunoSEQ multiplex PCR assay. TCRdb obtained this table from immuneACCESS and retained in-frame rearrangements with V and J assigned. These tables miss some clones; where compared with another copy, unresolved V genes account for less than half of the shortfall, and the remainder is unexplained. The sample has over 85,000 clones on record, 87% of them singletons. The ten most abundant clones make up around 3.3% of the sample. The time point label on this specimen signifies: baseline before first vaccination. Sequenced material: peripheral blood, taken on day 0 of AZD1222 vaccination. These receptors all stem from an adult in good health.

CDR3 in amino acids: CASSDGLAGGRDEQFF. The CDR3 DNA is TGTGCCAGCAGTGATGGATTAGCGGGGGGGAGGGATGAGCAGTTCTTC. The chain couples TRBV25-1 to TRBJ2-1; 11 nucleotides align to TRBD2. The germline CDR1 and CDR2 sequences are MGHDK and SYGVNS. Germline trimming cut 3 bases from V and 8 bases from J; bases unmatched to any gene: 9. The CDR3 consists of 16 residues.

This clone was recorded only once. J is TRBJ1-6 and V is TRBV6-1; D may be TRBD1 (6 bases). V gave up 0 bases and J gave up 6 bases, with 12 bases separating them. Germline V gene lookup returns CDR1 MNHNS and CDR2 SASEGT. The CDR3 consists of 16 residues. CDR3 sequence: CASSEAGGGINSPLHF. CDR3 sequence (DNA): TGTGCCAGCAGTGAAGCTGGAGGGGGGATTAATTCACCCCTCCACTTT.

CDR3 protein: CASSLDRVGGGYTF. The CDR3 DNA reads as TGTGCCAGCAGCCTGGACAGGGTTGGTGGTGGCTACACCTTC. This chain uses TRBV5-5 with TRBJ1-2; 8 nucleotides agree with TRBD1. Losses at the gene ends were 4 bases for V and 7 bases for J; bases not matched to a gene: 9. The CDR3 has 14 residues. Germline V gene sequence: CDR1 SGHKS, CDR2 YYEKEE (reference sequence).

The chain links TRBV7-2 to TRBJ2-5, with TRBD2 matching over 12 bases. CDR1 SGHTA and CDR2 FQGNSA come from the germline V gene. This CDR3 spans 19 amino acids. J gave up 5 bases and V 2 bases, and 15 bases lay outside the gene matches. This CDR3 reads CASSLTGMLAGGGEETQYF. The CDR3 DNA reads as TGTGCCAGCAGCTTAACAGGGATGCTAGCGGGAGGGGGGGAGGAGACCCAGTACTTC.

This clone was seen repeatedly, ten times or more. J is TRBJ2-1 and V is TRBV7-3; 8 positions agree with TRBD2. Germline CDR1 and CDR2: SGHTA and FQGTGA. The V and J ends lost 8 bases and 5 bases, in that order; junction bases with no gene match: 11. The CDR3 sequence is 15 residues long. CDR3 protein: CASGVGGGTHNEQFF. In DNA, the CDR3 is TGTGCCAGCGGAGTTGGCGGGGGGACGCACAATGAGCAGTTCTTC. Filled out from reference TRBV7-3 and TRBJ2-1, the complete variable domain reads GAGVSQTPSNKVTEKGKYVELRCDPISGHTALYWYRQSLGQGPEFLIYFQGTGAADDSGLPNDRFFAVRPEGSVSTLKIQRTERGDSAVYLCASGVGGGTHNEQFFGPGTRLTVL.

This chain links TRBV7-9 with TRBJ2-3; 16 positions match TRBD2. This CDR3 is 18 amino acids long. Germline loops: CDR1 SEHNR, CDR2 FQNEAQ (reference sequence). The junction had 7 bases not matched to a gene; V was cut back by 2 bases and J by 5 bases. The CDR3 DNA sequence: TGTGCCAGCAGCTTAACGGGGACTAGCGGGAGGGCCGGAGATACGCAGTATTTT. Residues: CASSLTGTSGRAGDTQYF.

V and J are TRBV30 and TRBJ1-2; D uncertain. V gave up 2 bases and J gave up 7 bases, with 5 bases separating them. Germline-derived CDR1 and CDR2 are GTSNPN and SVGIG (reference sequence). This CDR3 is built from 10 residues. The CDR3, as DNA: TGTGCCTGGAGTAACATTGGCTACACCTTC. Amino acid sequence: CAWSNIGYTF.

V and J are TRBV9 and TRBJ2-3; 9 bases agree with TRBD2. In germline, CDR1 is SGDLS, CDR2 YYNGEE. The CDR3 totals 16 residues. The V and J ends lost 1 base and 2 bases, in that order; junction bases with no gene match: 5. The CDR3 DNA sequence: TGTGCCAGCAGCGTATTAAGCGGGGGGAACACAGATACGCAGTATTTT. This codes for CASSVLSGGNTDTQYF.

The chain couples TRBV10-3 to TRBJ1-4; D might be TRBD1 (5 bases). This CDR3 is built from 14 residues. Germline CDR1 ENHRY, CDR2 SYGVKD. With 0 bases removed from V and 5 bases from J, the gap between germline ends came to 7 bases. CDR3 amino acids: CAISESTENEKLFF. In DNA, the CDR3 is TGTGCCATCAGTGAGTCGACAGAAAATGAAAAACTGTTTTTT.

Details on this clone: At the DNA level, this CDR3 is encoded by other sequences in the same sample as well. The J gene is TRBJ2-7, the V gene TRBV27; 8 nucleotides agree with TRBD1. V gave up 6 bases and J gave up 3 bases; unmatched junction bases: 4. The CDR3 sequence is 13 residues long. Germline V gives CDR1 MNHEY, CDR2 SMNVEV (reference sequence). The CDR3 bases are TGTGCCAGCAGCCGAGGACAGGGCTACGAGCAGTACTTC. Its translation: CASSRGQGYEQYF.